The clone carrying this T cell receptor beta chain registers medium-sized by frequency. Its antigen is unknown. The germline V gene encodes CDR1 MNHNS and CDR2 SASEGT. The CDR3 has 14 residues. The data derive from a study of T cell clusters in autoimmune cytopenias. Whole-study findings and limits: TRB repertoire shifts in secondary cytopenia and chronic lymphocytic leukemia mostly reflected lymphoma, not autoimmunity. A dominant lymphoma-associated repertoire apparently masked the cluster-lack signature in secondary cytopenia versus chronic lymphocytic leukemia. Clustering suggested that physiological T cell clusters were missing in primary autoimmune cytopenia patients.

Each sample's input was 200 to 250 ng genomic DNA, some 40,000 genome equivalents. TRB rearrangements were amplified by touch-down multiplex PCR with mixed TRB-A/B primers. TCRdb re-analyzed the multiplex PCR reads; it lists each CDR3 protein once, without DNA. The sample data list thousands of distinct CDR3 sequences. This clonotype originated in a human donor with an autoimmune cytopenia or autoimmune hepatitis (not recorded which). The chain has TRBV6-1 and TRBJ2-3. Sequencing was performed on peripheral blood. CDR3 residues: CASSTFTSTDTQYF.